The 3 T cell receptor beta chains given below trace back to one sample, sequenced in a study of patients and donors after allogeneic stem cell transplantation. From the RT-PCR reads, TCRdb called clonotypes with MiXCR, one entry per CDR3 protein. The sample yields roughly 250,000 distinct CDR3 sequences, roughly 15% seen once. The source material was blood, either unsorted or a sorted T cell fraction (not recorded which). Receptors were obtained from a human donor who was either an allogeneic HSCT recipient or a stem cell or donor lymphocyte infusion donor (not recorded which). It is not recorded whose cells these are; they may come from a transplant donor.

This clonotype showed up many times. This CDR3 reads CASSLALTGELFF. The CDR3 DNA sequence: TGTGCCAGCAGCTTAGCGCTCACCGGGGAGCTGTTTTTT. This chain uses TRBV7-9 with TRBJ2-2; D not resolved. Germline CDR1 reads SEHNR; CDR2 reads FQNEAQ (reference sequence). V lost 0 bases and J lost 4, with 3 bases in between. The CDR3 contains 13 residues.

The rearrangement links TRBV12-3 or TRBV12-4 to TRBJ2-5, with 9 bases matching TRBD2. With 6 bases clipped from V and 7 bases from J, the junction kept 9 bases outside the gene matches. The CDR3 totals 14 residues. The DNA for the CDR3 is TGTGCCAGCAGACCGGGACTAGCTGGGGGGACCCAGTACTTC. Its protein product is CASRPGLAGGTQYF.

The genes are TRBV29-1 and TRBJ2-7; 7 bases are shared with TRBD1. Trimming at V came to 6 bases and at J to 2 bases, leaving 10 bases not matched to a gene. Germline CDR1 is SQVTM and CDR2 is ANQGSEA. The CDR3 runs 14 residues. The CDR3: CSVTHRDRAYEQYF. As DNA, the CDR3 is TGCAGCGTGACACACCGGGACAGAGCCTACGAGCAGTACTTC.